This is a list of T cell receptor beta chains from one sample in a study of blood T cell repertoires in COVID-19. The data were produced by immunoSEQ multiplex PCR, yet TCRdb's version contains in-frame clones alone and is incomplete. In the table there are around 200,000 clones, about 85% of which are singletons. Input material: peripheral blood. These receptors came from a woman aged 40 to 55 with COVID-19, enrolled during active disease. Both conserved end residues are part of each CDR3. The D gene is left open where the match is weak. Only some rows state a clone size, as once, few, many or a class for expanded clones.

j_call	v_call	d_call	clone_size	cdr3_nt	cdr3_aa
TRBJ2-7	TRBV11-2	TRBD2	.	TGTGCCAGCAGCCCTCGGACTAGCGGCACCTACGAGCAGTACTTC	CASSPRTSGTYEQYF
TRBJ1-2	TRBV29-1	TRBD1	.	TGCAGCGGCCTATACAGGGGGGACTACACCTTC	CSGLYRGDYTF
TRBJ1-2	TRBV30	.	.	TGTGCCTCCCCTGCGCGGTATGGCTACACCTTC	CASPARYGYTF
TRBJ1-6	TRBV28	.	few	TGTGCCAGCAGTTTATTGGCAGTCTATAATTCACCCCTCCACTTT	CASSLLAVYNSPLHF
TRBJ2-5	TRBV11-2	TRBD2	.	TGTGCCAGCAGCTTAGGAATAGCGGGGGGCCAAGAGACCCAGTACTTC	CASSLGIAGGQETQYF
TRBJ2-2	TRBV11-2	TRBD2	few	TGTGCCAGCATCAGAGGAGGGCGAGCGGGAGTTGGAACCGGGGAGCTGTTTTTT	CASIRGGRAGVGTGELFF
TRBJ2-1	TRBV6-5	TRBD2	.	TGTGCCAGCAGTTATTCTAGCGGGAGAGGTACGAATGAGCAGTTCTTC	CASSYSSGRGTNEQFF
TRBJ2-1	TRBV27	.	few	TGTGCCAGCAGTCCCTACTGGACAGCGATCTACAATGAGCAGTTCTTC	CASSPYWTAIYNEQFF
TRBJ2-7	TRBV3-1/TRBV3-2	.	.	TGTGCCAGCAGCCAAGATCGACTCTACGAGCAGTACTTC	CASSQDRLYEQYF
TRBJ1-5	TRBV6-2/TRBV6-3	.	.	TGTGCCAGCAGTTACTTGGGCTCGACAAGGCCCCAGCATTTT	CASSYLGSTRPQHF
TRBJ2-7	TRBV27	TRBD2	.	TGTGCCAGCAGTCTCTCGACTAGCGGGGGAAAGTACGAGCAGTACTTC	CASSLSTSGGKYEQYF
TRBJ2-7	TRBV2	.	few	TGTGCCAGCAGTGCGGGGAGGACGGCGGCCTACGAGCAGTACTTC	CASSAGRTAAYEQYF
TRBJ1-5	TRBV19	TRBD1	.	TGTGCCAGCCTCCTAAGGACAGGGGGGAATCAGCCCCAGCATTTT	CASLLRTGGNQPQHF
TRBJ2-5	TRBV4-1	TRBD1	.	TGCGCCAGCAGCCTACCAGGGACAGGGGGTTGGGAGACCCAGTACTTC	CASSLPGTGGWETQYF
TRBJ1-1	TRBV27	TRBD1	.	TGTGCCAGCAGTTCTACCCGACAGGGTCGGGGTGAAGCTTTCTTT	CASSSTRQGRGEAFF
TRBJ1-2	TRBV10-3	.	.	TGTGCCATCAGTGAGTCGAGTTCGGCAGGTTCCTATGGCTACACCTTC	CAISESSSAGSYGYTF
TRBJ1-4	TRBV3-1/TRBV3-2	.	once	TGTGCCAGCAGCCTCCCGGGGGGCAGTAATGAAAAACTGTTTTTT	CASSLPGGSNEKLFF
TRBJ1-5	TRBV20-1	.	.	TGCAGTGCTAGTATCAGGGCTATTCAGCCCCAGCATTTT	CSASIRAIQPQHF
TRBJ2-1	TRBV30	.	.	TGTGCCTGGAGTGTAGGGGGTCGGTTCGACAATGAGCAGTTCTTC	CAWSVGGRFDNEQFF
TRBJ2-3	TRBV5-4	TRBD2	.	TGTGCCAGCAGCTCCGGGACTAGCGGAAGGGGGGGCACAGATACGCAGTATTTT	CASSSGTSGRGGTDTQYF
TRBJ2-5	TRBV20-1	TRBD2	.	TGCAGTGCTAGTATCGCGGGAGGGGAGACCCAGTACTTC	CSASIAGGETQYF